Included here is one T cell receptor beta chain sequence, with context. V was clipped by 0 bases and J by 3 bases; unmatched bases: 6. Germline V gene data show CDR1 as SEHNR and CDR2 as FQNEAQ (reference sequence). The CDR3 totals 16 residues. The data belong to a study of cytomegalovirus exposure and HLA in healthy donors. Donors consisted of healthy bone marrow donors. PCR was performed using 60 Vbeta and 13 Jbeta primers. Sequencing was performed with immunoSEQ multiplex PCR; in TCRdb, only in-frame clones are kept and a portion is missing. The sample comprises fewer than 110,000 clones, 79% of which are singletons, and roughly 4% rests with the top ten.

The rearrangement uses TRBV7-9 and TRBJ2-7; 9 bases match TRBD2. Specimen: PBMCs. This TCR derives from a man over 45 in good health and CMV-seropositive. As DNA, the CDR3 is TGTGCCAGCAGCTTAGCAGTAGCGGGGGACGGCTACGAGCAGTACTTC. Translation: CASSLAVAGDGYEQYF.